Here is one T cell receptor beta chain with its context. The target antigen is unknown. This CDR3 comprises 16 residues. The germline V gene has CDR1 LGHNT and CDR2 FRNRAP. V was pared by 7 bases and J by 7 bases, with 23 bases between. The sample belongs to a study of OX40 agonist ivuxolimab in advanced cancers. Overall study context: Intravenous ivuxolimab at 0.01 to 10 mg/kg was given to patients every 2 weeks. Males comprised 70% to 85% of the group, whose mean age was 60 years (range about 20 to 79).

General study results and limits: The study observed clonal expansion of CD4+ and CD8+ blood T cells by week 6 at 0.1 to 3.0 mg/kg.

Generated by immunoSEQ multiplex PCR, the TCRdb table keeps only in-frame clones and is missing some. Of about 59,000 clones listed, approximately 80% are singletons. Sequenced here: CD4+ or CD8+ T cells sorted from blood, sampled in a trial of the OX40 agonist ivuxolimab. The rearrangement links TRBV12-5 to TRBJ2-1; D is perhaps TRBD1 or TRBD2 (5 bases each). The clonotype was recovered from an adult with an advanced solid tumor such as melanoma, head and neck, liver or kidney cancer. The CDR3 nucleotides are TGTGCTAGTGCTCCGGCAGGGCCGAGGGCCCTTAATGAGCAGTTCTTC. Protein product: CASAPAGPRALNEQFF.